The 8 T cell receptor beta chains given below trace back to one sample, sequenced in a study of T-cell reconstitution after alpha-beta-depleted transplantation in children. The TCRbeta library incorporated unique molecular identifiers. TCRdb called the PCR reads again in MiXCR, with one record for every CDR3 protein. This table has some 390,000 distinct CDR3 sequences, roughly 22% appearing once. The specimen was PBMCs from the stem cell graft donor, collected from the stem cell graft. The receptor set was obtained from a human donor who donated a stem cell graft to a child with acute myeloid leukemia.

This clonotype was seen more than once but under ten times. The chain combines TRBV12-3 or TRBV12-4 with TRBJ2-2; a possible D gene is TRBD1 (6 bases). The length of the CDR3 is 15 residues. The CDR3 region is CASQRGQPNTGELFF. CDR3 sequence (DNA): TGTGCAAGCCAAAGAGGACAGCCGAACACCGGGGAGCTGTTTTTT.

This clonotype was detected many times. The chain links TRBV12-3 or TRBV12-4 to TRBJ2-1; TRBD1 aligns across 10 bases. The CDR3 runs 17 residues. J lost 2 bases, V lost 0 bases, and 4 bases had no gene match. The CDR3 coding sequence is TGTGCCAGCAGTTTAGCGGTCGGGACAGGGGCCTACAATGAGCAGTTCTTC. This codes for CASSLAVGTGAYNEQFF.

This clonotype is a singleton in its sample. The V call is TRBV12-3 or TRBV12-4, the J call TRBJ2-7; no definite D call. This CDR3 spans 14 amino acids. Between the trimmed V and J ends, which lost 1 base and 7 bases, there was a span of 14 bases. The CDR3 sequence: CASSLDVGSDEQYF. The DNA for the CDR3 is TGTGCCAGCAGTTTAGACGTAGGATCGGATGAGCAGTACTTC.

This sequence joins TRBV5-1 and TRBJ1-5; TRBD1 might be the D (5 bases). Germline V gene data show CDR1 as SGHRS and CDR2 as YFSETQ. V was trimmed by 0 bases and J by 1 base, leaving 11 bases between them. The CDR3 contains 16 residues. CDR3 region: CASSLGGALSNQPQHF. CDR3 in DNA: TGCGCCAGCAGCTTGGGAGGGGCATTGAGCAATCAGCCCCAGCATTTT.

In the case of this clonotype: A much larger clone differs by one base, so this may be a read error. The J gene is TRBJ2-1, the V gene TRBV29-1, with D possibly TRBD2 on 5 matching bases. The V gene lost 7 bases and the J gene lost 4 bases, with 14 bases spanning the gap. Germline V lookup: CDR1 SQVTM, CDR2 ANQGSEA. The CDR3 consists of 13 residues. The CDR3 DNA is TGCAGCGCCGCGCGGGCAGATTACAATGAGCAGTTCTTC. Amino acid sequence: CSAARADYNEQFF.

The chain employs TRBV2 and TRBJ2-7; D is unclear. Trimming took 9 bases from V and 3 from J, leaving 24 bases between them. Germline V gene sequence: CDR1 SNHLY, CDR2 FYNNEI. The length of the CDR3 is 16 residues. In DNA, the CDR3 is TGTGCCAGGAGACTTAAAAGCCAACGTCCTTACTACGAGCAGTACTTC. Its protein product is CARRLKSQRPYYEQYF.

This clonotype was found a few times. This chain connects TRBV21-1 to TRBJ2-7. TRBV21-1 is a recognized pseudogene. The CDR3 has 13 residues. CDR3 sequence: CASSKAEVYEQYF. CDR3 nucleotides: TGTGCCAGCAGCAAAGCGGAGGTCTACGAGCAGTACTTC.

This clonotype occurred many times. This rearrangement joins TRBV29-1 to TRBJ2-1, with TRBD2 identical over 8 bases. J was trimmed by 0 bases and V by 6 bases; bases with no gene match: 4. Germline loops: CDR1 SQVTM, CDR2 ANQGSEA. This CDR3 has 14 amino acids. The CDR3 sequence: CSVTGTSSYNEQFF. The CDR3 DNA is TGCAGCGTGACTGGGACTAGCTCCTACAATGAGCAGTTCTTC.